The rows below give T cell receptor beta chains drawn from one sample of a study of T cell clones after liver transplantation. The table came from immunoSEQ multiplex PCR; TCRdb's copy has only in-frame clones and leaves some out. Among some 70,000 clones listed, 90% were seen once. Sample: CD4+ T cells from blood, taken before liver transplant. Every receptor here comes from a human donor who received a liver transplant. The CDR3 runs from the conserved cysteine through the conserved F or W.

v_call: TRBV27; j_call: TRBJ2-1; cdr3_aa: CASSRKTGMDEQFF
v_call: TRBV19; j_call: TRBJ2-3; cdr3_aa: CASSISDTQYF
v_call: TRBV5-4; j_call: TRBJ2-2; cdr3_aa: CASSSGGFEDGELFF
v_call: TRBV28; j_call: TRBJ1-4; cdr3_aa: CASSLYKGATNEKLFF
v_call: TRBV29-1; j_call: TRBJ1-1; cdr3_aa: CSGGQQNTEAFF
v_call: TRBV5-1; j_call: TRBJ1-1; cdr3_aa: CASSLGTAYPEAFF
v_call: TRBV5-4; j_call: TRBJ2-1; cdr3_aa: CASSLGVGLAGTLNEQFF
v_call: TRBV29-1; j_call: TRBJ2-7; cdr3_aa: CSVQTGPSSYEQYF
v_call: TRBV6-5; j_call: TRBJ2-7; cdr3_aa: CASSSGLAGVSNEQYF
v_call: TRBV7-8; j_call: TRBJ1-1; cdr3_aa: CASSPLRGTEAFF
v_call: TRBV5-1; j_call: TRBJ2-2; cdr3_aa: CASSFDFTGELFF
v_call: TRBV19; j_call: TRBJ1-1; cdr3_aa: CASSTGQGTEAFF
v_call: TRBV19; j_call: TRBJ1-3; cdr3_aa: CATYTQGSSGNTIYF
v_call: TRBV2; j_call: TRBJ1-2; cdr3_aa: CASRDRGPYGYTF
v_call: TRBV25-1; j_call: TRBJ1-1; cdr3_aa: CASSVGGFATEAFF
v_call: TRBV28; j_call: TRBJ2-7; cdr3_aa: CASSSDRSSSYEQYF
v_call: TRBV5-1; j_call: TRBJ2-7; cdr3_aa: CASSLAGNYEQYF
v_call: TRBV6-1; j_call: TRBJ1-5; cdr3_aa: CASSALTPAQPQHF
v_call: TRBV28; j_call: TRBJ2-7; cdr3_aa: CASSSSPGLYEQYF
v_call: TRBV13; j_call: TRBJ2-7; cdr3_aa: CASSPGLAGEIIGSYEQYF
v_call: TRBV19; j_call: TRBJ2-1; cdr3_aa: CASSIFGLDEQFF
v_call: TRBV5-4; j_call: TRBJ1-2; cdr3_aa: CASSSDFGREGGYTF
v_call: TRBV9; j_call: TRBJ2-1; cdr3_aa: CASSVQGGRANEQFF
v_call: TRBV25-1; j_call: TRBJ2-5; cdr3_aa: CASSDPRHLQETQYF
v_call: TRBV7-2; j_call: TRBJ1-1; cdr3_aa: CASSKWWTAIMNTEAFF
v_call: TRBV28; j_call: TRBJ1-1; cdr3_aa: CASSPLTGGFTEAFF
v_call: TRBV2; j_call: TRBJ2-7; cdr3_aa: CASRVGSYEQYF
v_call: TRBV28; j_call: TRBJ2-5; cdr3_aa: CASSFYQETQYF
v_call: TRBV5-1; j_call: TRBJ2-7; cdr3_aa: CASSADPGLAGGEQYF
v_call: TRBV5-1; j_call: TRBJ2-2; cdr3_aa: CASSQVVSSGELFF
v_call: TRBV5-5; j_call: TRBJ2-3; cdr3_aa: CASSAVQVTDTQYF
v_call: TRBV6-1; j_call: TRBJ2-3; cdr3_aa: CASSGHRGASTDTQYF
v_call: TRBV11-3; j_call: TRBJ1-1; cdr3_aa: CASSLTLTGSWRTEAFF
v_call: TRBV28; j_call: TRBJ1-2; cdr3_aa: CASSLLAGNYGYTF
v_call: TRBV9; j_call: TRBJ1-1; cdr3_aa: CASSLRRQDTEAFF
v_call: TRBV7-9; j_call: TRBJ1-1; cdr3_aa: CASSTGTGLFAEAFF
v_call: TRBV19; j_call: TRBJ2-1; cdr3_aa: CASSIYRESHNEQFF
v_call: TRBV5-1; j_call: TRBJ2-3; cdr3_aa: CASSLRGSSTDTQYF
v_call: TRBV5-1; j_call: TRBJ1-1; cdr3_aa: CASSLVPGPSNTEAFF
v_call: TRBV28; j_call: TRBJ2-3; cdr3_aa: CASRTGLAGGGDTQYF